Described below is a single TCR beta chain sequence and its context. Its specificity is not known. The sample is drawn from a study of T cell repertoires in cytomegalovirus infection. Study at large: CMV infection and matching HLA type were both indicated by public TCR beta signatures.

CDR1 is ENHRY and CDR2 is SYGVKD in the germline V gene. V lost 10 bases, J lost 5 bases, and 21 bases lay in between. CDR3 length: 14 residues. From the reads, TCRdb called clonotypes with MiXCR, one entry per CDR3 protein. The sample yields approximately 500,000 distinct CDR3 sequences, over 9% seen once. Whole-study results and caveats: Carriage of CMV together with the relevant HLA was identifiable through cumulative public TCR beta family frequency. HLA-C-restricted, CMV-specific TCR beta clonotypes were dominant ex vivo.

The clonotype comes from a human donor in good health (CMV status not recorded). Some clones in this sample may be carry-over from other donors' samples. The sequenced sample consisted of PBMCs. The V gene is TRBV10-3, the J gene TRBJ2-7; D perhaps matches TRBD2 (6 bases). The CDR3 nucleotides read TGTGCCACCCATGCAGGAGGGGTAGTAAACGAGCAGTACTTC. Amino acids: CATHAGGVVNEQYF.